The text below deals with one TCR beta chain. The target antigen is unknown. The data originate from a study of TIL therapy for anti-PD-1-resistant metastatic lung cancer. Study as a whole: Median tumor PD-L1 proportion score was about 6.6%.

Time point: pre-treatment sample, taken before nivolumab and TIL therapy. Tumor tissue came from excised metastases, mostly pleural nodules or supraclavicular lymph nodes. Overall study findings and caveats: Many TIL product clones were absent from baseline tumor, suggesting clonal contraction. TIL cultures after expansion showed higher clonality and lower diversity than baseline tumor (median about 6% vs 30%).

The immunoSEQ assay was v3. Each library reached around 1.9 million read pairs, or roughly 5-6.5 million at deep level. The table came from immunoSEQ multiplex PCR; TCRdb's copy has only in-frame clones and leaves some out. The table has more than 90,000 clones, less than 70% seen once. Germline CDR1 is MNHNS and CDR2 is SASEGT. V gave up 1 base and J gave up 6 bases, with 6 bases separating them. The CDR3 runs to 12 residues. The gene calls are TRBV6-1 and TRBJ1-2, with D hard to call. Source: tumor tissue, taken at baseline. The TCR sequence derives from a person between 30 and 80 years old with non-small cell lung cancer. The CDR3 DNA sequence: TGTGCCAGCAGTGAAGGATTTGATGGCTACACCTTC. Protein sequence: CASSEGFDGYTF.